These 21 T cell receptor beta chains originate from one sample sequenced in a study of blood T cell repertoires in COVID-19. Assay: immunoSEQ multiplex PCR; the TCRdb copy retains only in-frame clones and omits some. The table lists 26,000 or so clones, 60% to 70% of them singletons. The material sequenced was peripheral blood. The receptors were gathered from a man aged 55 to 69 with active or convalescent COVID-19.

This clone is judged medium-sized (0.01 to 0.1%). The V and J genes are TRBV20-1 and TRBJ2-3, with 14 positions matching TRBD2. Germline V gives CDR1 DFQATT, CDR2 SNEGSKA (reference sequence). The CDR3 consists of 11 residues. V trimming: 8 bases; J trimming: 13 bases; junction bases outside the gene matches: 5. DNA of the CDR3: TGCAGTACCGGGACTAGCGGGAGTGAGTATTTT. Translating it yields CSTGTSGSEYF.

V gene TRBV9 combines with J gene TRBJ2-2; no clear D. Germline loops: CDR1 SGDLS, CDR2 YYNGEE. This CDR3 spans 13 amino acids. The ends were cut back, 1 base at V and 7 bases at J, with 8 bases in the middle. CDR3 region: CASSVNTVGELFF. The CDR3 DNA is TGTGCCAGCAGCGTAAATACAGTCGGGGAGCTGTTTTTT.

The V gene is TRBV10-3, the J gene TRBJ1-6, with D possibly matching TRBD1 (5 bases). Germline loops: CDR1 ENHRY, CDR2 SYGVKD. V lost 6 bases, J lost 6 bases, and 12 bases lay in between. The CDR3 runs 14 residues. DNA for the CDR3: TGTGCCATCAGCCCGGGACTGGTTAATTCACCCCTCCACTTT. It encodes CAISPGLVNSPLHF.

The J gene is TRBJ2-1, the V gene TRBV11-3; the match to TRBD1 covers 8 bases. The length of the CDR3 is 15 residues. V gave up 5 bases and J gave up 5 bases; unmatched junction bases: 8. Germline V gene data show CDR1 as SGHNT and CDR2 as YENEEA. The CDR3 is CASSRPGQEDNEQFF. The CDR3 DNA reads TGTGCCAGCAGCAGGCCGGGACAGGAAGACAATGAGCAGTTCTTC.

CDR3 in DNA: TGTGCCAGCAGTTCCACCGGGACAGGGGGCACCGGGGAGCTGTTTTTT. Amino acids: CASSSTGTGGTGELFF. This chain connects TRBV6-5 to TRBJ2-2; 11 bases line up with TRBD1. Germline trimming cut 4 bases from V and 4 bases from J; bases unmatched to any gene: 5. The CDR3 loop spans 16 amino acids. Germline loops: CDR1 MNHEY, CDR2 SVGAGI.

The table lists this clone with a few counts. The V gene is TRBV12-5, the J gene TRBJ2-5, with 10 bases that match TRBD2. The germline gives CDR1 LGHNT, CDR2 FRNRAP. V lost 6 bases to trimming and J lost 1 base; unmatched junction nucleotides: 5. The CDR3 has 15 amino acids. The CDR3 coding sequence is TGTGCTAGTGGCAGACTAGCGGGCTTCCAAGAGACCCAGTACTTC. Its protein product is CASGRLAGFQETQYF.

Only one count was recorded for this clone. As DNA, the CDR3 is TGTGCCAGCAGTTACGTGGGCGCGACAGATACGCAGTATTTT. Encoded protein: CASSYVGATDTQYF. The J gene is TRBJ2-3, the V gene TRBV6-2 or TRBV6-3, with no clear D. Trimming stripped 2 bases from V and 3 bases from J, with 9 bases between. In germline, CDR1 is MNHEY, CDR2 SVGEGT. This CDR3 region has 14 residues.

The chain uses TRBV15 and TRBJ2-4; D call uncertain. The V and J ends lost 0 bases and 9 bases respectively, with 9 bases between them. The CDR3 length is 13 residues. Germline V CDR1 and CDR2: LNHNV, YYDKDF (reference sequence). The CDR3 protein is CATSRDKESIQYF. The CDR3 DNA reads TGTGCCACCAGCAGAGACAAGGAGAGCATTCAGTACTTC. The entire variable domain, with the rest obtained from reference TRBV15 and TRBJ2-4, is as follows: DAMVIQNPRYQVTQFGKPVTLSCSQTLNHNVMYWYQQKSSQAPKLLFHYYDKDFNNEADTPDNFQSRRPNTSFCFLDIRSPGLGDTAMYLCATSRDKESIQYFGAGTRLSVL.

This clone was observed a few times. The rearrangement links TRBV7-2 to TRBJ1-6; 11 nucleotides line up with TRBD1. The V gene end was trimmed by 4 bases and the J gene end by 10 bases; junction bases not matched to a gene: 6. The CDR3 loop spans 15 amino acids. Per the germline V gene, CDR1 is SGHTA and CDR2 is FQGNSA. This CDR3 reads CASSSGQGAYSPLHF. CDR3 sequence (DNA): TGTGCCAGCAGCTCAGGACAGGGGGCATACTCACCCCTCCACTTT.

The chain has TRBV5-5 and TRBJ2-1; 7 nucleotides agree with TRBD1. The CDR3 contains 18 residues. The trim removed 1 base at V and 8 bases at J, leaving 18 bases unmatched. Germline assignment: CDR1 SGHKS and CDR2 YYEKEE (reference sequence). This chain's CDR3 is CASSLLRTDRVVSDEQFF. The CDR3 DNA reads TGTGCCAGCAGCTTGTTAAGGACCGACAGGGTGGTCTCGGATGAGCAGTTCTTC.

This clone has just one count. The V gene is TRBV5-5, the J gene TRBJ2-3; TRBD1 aligns across 9 bases. J was trimmed by 4 bases and V by 5 bases; bases with no gene match: 5. The CDR3 is 14 residues long. Looked up from germline, CDR1 is SGHKS and CDR2 is YYEKEE (reference sequence). Here the CDR3 reads CASRTTGGPDTQYF. Written as DNA, the CDR3 is TGTGCCAGCAGGACTACAGGGGGCCCAGATACGCAGTATTTT.

This chain uses TRBV11-3 with TRBJ2-1; TRBD2 might be the D (5 bases). Trimming shortened V by 2 bases and J by 6 bases, and 5 bases separated the two germline ends. This CDR3 has 12 residues. The germline CDR1 and CDR2 sequences are SGHNT and YENEEA. This CDR3 is CASSLTSNEQFF. CDR3 coding DNA: TGTGCCAGCAGCTTAACTAGCAATGAGCAGTTCTTC.

This chain joins TRBV19 and TRBJ1-4; D is undetermined. Per the germline V gene, CDR1 is LNHDA and CDR2 is SQIVND (reference sequence). V lost 3 bases and J 12 bases, leaving 17 bases between the germline ends. CDR3 length: 14 amino acids. The CDR3 DNA reads as TGTGCCAGTAGTATTTACAGCGGATCTTGGGAACTGTTTTTT. It yields the protein CASSIYSGSWELFF.

J is TRBJ2-1 and V is TRBV14, with 15 nucleotides matching TRBD2. The CDR3 loop spans 14 amino acids. J lost 15 bases, V lost 5 bases, and 8 bases had no gene match. The germline gives CDR1 SGHDN, CDR2 FVKESK. CDR3 DNA: TGTGCCAGCAGCACCGGGACTAGCGGGAGGAATCGGTTCTTC. Protein product: CASSTGTSGRNRFF.

CDR3 DNA: TGTGCCACCAGTGATTTGGGCGGTTTGGCGAACACTGAAGCTTTCTTT. Its protein is CATSDLGGLANTEAFF. The chain recombines TRBV24-1 with TRBJ1-1; D not resolved. The length of the CDR3 is 16 residues. Germline V gene sequence: CDR1 KGHDR, CDR2 SFDVKD. V lost 0 bases, J lost 1 base, and 11 bases lay in between.

The chain links TRBV2 to TRBJ1-5; D is uncertain. Per germline, CDR1 SNHLY and CDR2 FYNNEI. CDR3 size: 13 residues. V lost 4 bases and J lost 7, with 11 bases in between. In DNA, the CDR3 is TGTGCCAGCAGTGTTGGAGAGGGACAGCCCCAGCATTTT. Encoded protein: CASSVGEGQPQHF.

The chain joins TRBV6-5 to TRBJ1-2, with 9 bases that match TRBD1. This CDR3 spans 14 amino acids. CDR1 MNHEY and CDR2 SVGAGI come from the germline V gene. V shed 6 bases and J 4 bases; nucleotides not matched to a gene: 6. The CDR3 DNA follows: TGTGCCAGCAGGACCACGGGACAGGGCTATGGCTACACCTTC. Translating it yields CASRTTGQGYGYTF.

This chain connects TRBV30 to TRBJ1-4; D not certain. Germline V CDR1 and CDR2: GTSNPN, SVGIG (reference sequence). With 4 bases removed from V and 1 base from J, the gap between germline ends came to 7 bases. CDR3 length: 13 residues. CDR3 sequence (DNA): TGTGCCTGGAACCTGAGAACTAATGAAAAACTGTTTTTT. It is translated as CAWNLRTNEKLFF. The full variable domain, in which reference TRBV30 and TRBJ1-4 provide the parts outside the CDR3, is SQTIHQWPATLVQPVGSPLSLECTVEGTSNPNLYWYRQAAGRGLQLLFYSVGIGQISSEVPQNLSASRPQDRQFILSSKKLLLSDSGFYLCAWNLRTNEKLFFGSGTQLSVL.

This chain links TRBV9 with TRBJ2-7; D might be TRBD2 (6 bases). The CDR3 covers 16 residues. The V end lost 1 base, the J end lost 0 bases, and 14 bases lay between the germline ends. Per the germline V gene, CDR1 is SGDLS and CDR2 is YYNGEE. DNA for the CDR3: TGTGCCAGCAGCGTACATGCGGGACTGAGCTCCTACGAGCAGTACTTC. Amino acid sequence: CASSVHAGLSSYEQYF.

This clone was seen only a few times. The chain couples TRBV6-4 to TRBJ1-6; a possible D gene is TRBD1 (6 bases). There are 13 residues in the CDR3. CDR1 is MRHNA, CDR2 SNTAGT, per germline. Trimming pared 7 bases from V and 10 bases from J, leaving 14 bases between. The CDR3 here is CASNHGGSSPLHF. The CDR3 coding sequence is TGTGCCAGCAATCATGGGGGCTCGTCACCCCTCCACTTT.

The chain combines TRBV6-4 with TRBJ2-7; 8 nucleotides match TRBD1. Germline CDR1 reads MRHNA; CDR2 reads SNTAGT. The V segment lost 2 bases and the J segment 5 bases; nucleotides outside the gene matches: 17. This CDR3 has 18 amino acids. CDR3 coding DNA: TGTGCCAGCAGTGACCCACTTTATACGACAGGGGAGAGGCACGAGCAGTACTTC. It codes for CASSDPLYTTGERHEQYF.